The present T cell receptor beta chain was sequenced within a study of CD8+ T cells in alopecia areata. It was cDNA, reverse transcribed from extracted RNA, that served as the sequencing template. This table comes from immunoSEQ multiplex PCR, and its TCRdb copy is limited to in-frame clones, with some not included. The table records about 150,000 clones, about 89% of them present only once. CDR1 SGHAT and CDR2 FQNNGV come from the germline V gene. Between the trimmed V and J ends, which lost 4 bases and 0 bases, there was a span of 13 bases. This CDR3 spans 16 amino acids. The clonotype comes from a human donor with alopecia areata. V usage is TRBV11-2 and J usage is TRBJ2-1; D remains unclear. The material was CD8+ T cells sorted from blood, obtained at week 0. The CDR3 DNA reads as TGTGCCAGCAGCTCCGTATGGCTCCGCTCCTACAATGAGCAGTTCTTC. Protein sequence: CASSSVWLRSYNEQFF.